This TCR beta chain was recorded in a study of blood T cell repertoires in COVID-19. Data came from immunoSEQ multiplex PCR; TCRdb stores just in-frame clones and leaves some out. The sample records about 390,000 clones, around 87% being singletons. With V trimmed by 5 bases and J by 3 bases, 7 bases remained unmatched. The CDR3 is 16 amino acids. Per the germline V gene, CDR1 is SEHNR and CDR2 is FQNEAQ (reference sequence). This TCR derives from a woman in her sixties with COVID-19, enrolled during active disease. The chain links TRBV7-9 to TRBJ2-1, with 10 bases lining up with TRBD1. Sequenced input: peripheral blood. For the CDR3, the DNA is TGTGCCAGCAGCGACGGACAGGGGGGATACTACAATGAGCAGTTCTTC. The encoded protein is CASSDGQGGYYNEQFF.